This T cell receptor (beta chain) was recovered during a study of blood T cell repertoires in COVID-19. Germline V gene data show CDR1 as SGHRS and CDR2 as YFSETQ. The V gene lost 4 bases and the J gene lost 2 bases, with 13 bases spanning the gap. This CDR3 spans 14 amino acids. Per the study methods: Estimated nucleated cell counts came from reference gene primer amplification. Sequenced by immunoSEQ multiplex PCR; TCRdb stores in-frame clones only, minus some. The DNA gave D and trimming, while V, J and clone size come from that table. The sample gives around 160,000 clones, more than 65% of which show up once; roughly 14% is in the top ten.

The J gene is TRBJ2-7, the V gene TRBV5-1, with D possibly matching TRBD1 (6 bases). Sequenced input: peripheral blood. The clonotype comes from an elderly woman with acute or convalescent COVID-19. The DNA of the CDR3 is TGCGCCAGCAGCCAGGACAGTCGAACCTACGAGCAGTACTTC. As protein: CASSQDSRTYEQYF.